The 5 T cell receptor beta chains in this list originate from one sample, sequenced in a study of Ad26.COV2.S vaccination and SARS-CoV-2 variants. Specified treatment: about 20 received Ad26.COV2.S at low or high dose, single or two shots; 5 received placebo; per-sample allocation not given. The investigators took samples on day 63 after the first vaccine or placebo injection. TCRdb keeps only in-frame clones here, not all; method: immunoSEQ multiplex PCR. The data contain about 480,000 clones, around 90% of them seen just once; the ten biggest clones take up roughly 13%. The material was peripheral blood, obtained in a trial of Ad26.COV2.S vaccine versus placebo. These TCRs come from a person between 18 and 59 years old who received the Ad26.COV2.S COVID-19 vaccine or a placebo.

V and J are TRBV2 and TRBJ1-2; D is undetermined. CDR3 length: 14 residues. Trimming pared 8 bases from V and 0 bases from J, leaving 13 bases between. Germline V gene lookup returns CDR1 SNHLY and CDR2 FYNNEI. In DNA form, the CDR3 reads TGTGCCAGCTGGTCAGTCTTAACTAACTATGGCTACACCTTC. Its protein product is CASWSVLTNYGYTF.

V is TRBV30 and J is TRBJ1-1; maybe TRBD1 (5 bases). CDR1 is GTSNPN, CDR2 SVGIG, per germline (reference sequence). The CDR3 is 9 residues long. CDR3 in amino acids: CVGGTEAFF. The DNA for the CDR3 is TGTGTCGGGGGAACCGAAGCTTTCTTT.

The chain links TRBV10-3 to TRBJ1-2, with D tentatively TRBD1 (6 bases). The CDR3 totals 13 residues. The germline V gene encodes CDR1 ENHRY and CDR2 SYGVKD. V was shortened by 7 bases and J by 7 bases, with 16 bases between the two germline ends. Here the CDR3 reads CAITGEGGSGYTF. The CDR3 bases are TGTGCCATCACCGGCGAGGGGGGTAGTGGCTACACCTTC.

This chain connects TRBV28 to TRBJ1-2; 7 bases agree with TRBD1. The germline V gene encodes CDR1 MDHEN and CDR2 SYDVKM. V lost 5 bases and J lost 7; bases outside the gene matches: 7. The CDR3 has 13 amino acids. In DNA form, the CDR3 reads TGTGCCAGCAGTCGACAGGGCCGGGGTGGCTACACCTTC. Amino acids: CASSRQGRGGYTF.

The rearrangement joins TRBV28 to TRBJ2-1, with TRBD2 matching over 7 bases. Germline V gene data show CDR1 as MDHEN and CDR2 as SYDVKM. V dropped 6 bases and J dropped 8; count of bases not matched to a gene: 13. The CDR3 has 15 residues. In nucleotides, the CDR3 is TGTGCCAGCAGCCCGAGCGGGACGGGGCTCGATGAGCAGTTCTTC. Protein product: CASSPSGTGLDEQFF.